Below, 8 T cell receptor beta chains from the same sample are listed, as sequenced in a study of T cells expressing NK-cell markers (dated by TCRdb to about 2020). The receptor library was made with 5' RACE. The sequencing machine was an Illumina HiSeq 2000. Following reprocessing of the reads by TCRdb, the data hold one row per CDR3 protein sequence and no DNA is available. The sample table records some 440,000 distinct CDR3 sequences. Roughly 1.4% of the sample belongs to the ten largest clones. Input material: blood T cells: a sorted CD56 or NKG2C T cell subset, CD4+ or CD8+ T cells, or bulk PBMC T cells (not recorded which). The receptors here all came from a woman aged 50 to 60 in good health. Donor details come from another sample of the same person, matched by shared clones.

The chain joins TRBV7-7 to TRBJ2-1. The CDR3 loop spans 14 amino acids. The germline gives CDR1 SSHAT, CDR2 FNYEAQ (reference sequence). CDR3 sequence reads: CASSLVGSRDEQFF.

This sequence joins TRBV18 and TRBJ1-1. The CDR3 is 14 amino acids. The V gene's germline CDR1 is KGHSH and CDR2 LQKENI. CDR3: CASSTSGANTEAFF.

The gene calls are TRBV24-1 and TRBJ2-2; no DNA is available, so the TRBD1 call from TCRdb remains unchecked. The CDR3 spans 12 residues. The V gene's germline CDR1 is KGHDR and CDR2 SFDVKD. The CDR3 loop reads CATGRSGSRLFF.

The chain employs TRBV7-8 and TRBJ2-3; no DNA is available, so the TRBD2 call from TCRdb remains unchecked. The CDR3 length is 16 residues. The germline CDR1 and CDR2 sequences are SGHVS and FQNEAQ. This chain's CDR3 is CASSLALLLAGDTQYF.

The genes are TRBV24-1 and TRBJ2-5; TCRdb indicates TRBD2, and absent DNA this call remains unverified. Per the germline V gene, CDR1 is KGHDR and CDR2 is SFDVKD. The CDR3 has 12 amino acids. The CDR3 protein is CATSERAETQYF.

V is TRBV4-2 and J is TRBJ2-2. The germline CDR1 and CDR2 sequences are LGHNA and YNFKEQ. The CDR3 extends over 14 amino acids. The CDR3 reads CASSQDPFAGELFF.

The genes are TRBV24-1 and TRBJ2-1; there is no DNA to check the TCRdb D call of TRBD2. The V gene's germline CDR1 is KGHDR and CDR2 SFDVKD. This CDR3 is 15 amino acids long. CDR3 region: CATGYQGPSYNEQFF.

The rearrangement links TRBV10-3 to TRBJ1-1; TCRdb proposes TRBD1, but this gene call is untestable without DNA. This CDR3 has 14 residues. Germline loops: CDR1 ENHRY, CDR2 SYGVKD. CDR3 in amino acids: CAIAFHRGNTEAFF.